This T cell receptor (beta chain) was recorded in a study of T cell repertoires in cytomegalovirus infection. Study-wide background: As its CMV epitopes, the study selected recently identified HLA-C-restricted and well-studied HLA-B-restricted targets. Matching HLA type and CMV infection were both indicated by public TCR beta signatures. Study-wide findings and caveats: Individuals carrying CMV plus the relevant HLA were identified by cumulative frequency of public TCR beta families. CMV-specific TCR beta clonotypes restricted by HLA-C dominated the ex vivo response.

The CDR3 runs to 15 residues. With 3 bases removed from V and 0 bases from J, the gap between germline ends came to 9 bases. CDR1 and CDR2 (germline): MDHEN, SYDVKM. With regard to this clonotype: The antigen remains unidentified.

TCRdb used MiXCR to reprocess the reads, holding one entry per CDR3 protein. The top ten clones hold under 15% of a sample with fewer than 850,000 distinct CDR3 sequences, 25% to 30% of them seen once. This receptor was obtained from a human donor in good health (CMV status not recorded). Some clones in this sample may be carry-over from other donors' samples. The starting material was cultured CD8+ T cells from PBMCs, obtained from culture after CMV antigen stimulation. The chain combines TRBV28 with TRBJ2-1; TRBD1 or TRBD2 may be the D gene (5 bases each). The CDR3 DNA reads as TGTGCCAGCAGTTTTCGGGACGACTCCTACAATGAGCAGTTCTTC. Protein sequence: CASSFRDDSYNEQFF.